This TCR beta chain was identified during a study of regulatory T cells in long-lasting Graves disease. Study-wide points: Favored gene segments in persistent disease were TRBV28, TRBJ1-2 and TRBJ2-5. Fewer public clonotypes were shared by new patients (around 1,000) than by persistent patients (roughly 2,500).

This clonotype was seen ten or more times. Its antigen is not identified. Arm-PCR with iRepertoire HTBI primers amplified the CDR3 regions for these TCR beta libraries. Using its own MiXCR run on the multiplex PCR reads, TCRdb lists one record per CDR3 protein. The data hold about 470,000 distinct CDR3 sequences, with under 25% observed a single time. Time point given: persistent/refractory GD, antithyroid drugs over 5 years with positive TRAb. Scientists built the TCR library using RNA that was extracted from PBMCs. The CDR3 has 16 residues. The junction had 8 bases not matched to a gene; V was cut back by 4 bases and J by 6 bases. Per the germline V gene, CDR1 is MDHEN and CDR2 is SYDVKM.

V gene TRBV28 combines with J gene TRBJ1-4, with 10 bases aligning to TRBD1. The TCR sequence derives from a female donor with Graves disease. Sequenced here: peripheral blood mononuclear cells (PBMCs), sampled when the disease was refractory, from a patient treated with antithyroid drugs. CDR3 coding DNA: TGTGCCAGCAGTTCGACAGGGGGCGTTTGGGATGAAAAACTGTTTTTT. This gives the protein CASSSTGGVWDEKLFF.